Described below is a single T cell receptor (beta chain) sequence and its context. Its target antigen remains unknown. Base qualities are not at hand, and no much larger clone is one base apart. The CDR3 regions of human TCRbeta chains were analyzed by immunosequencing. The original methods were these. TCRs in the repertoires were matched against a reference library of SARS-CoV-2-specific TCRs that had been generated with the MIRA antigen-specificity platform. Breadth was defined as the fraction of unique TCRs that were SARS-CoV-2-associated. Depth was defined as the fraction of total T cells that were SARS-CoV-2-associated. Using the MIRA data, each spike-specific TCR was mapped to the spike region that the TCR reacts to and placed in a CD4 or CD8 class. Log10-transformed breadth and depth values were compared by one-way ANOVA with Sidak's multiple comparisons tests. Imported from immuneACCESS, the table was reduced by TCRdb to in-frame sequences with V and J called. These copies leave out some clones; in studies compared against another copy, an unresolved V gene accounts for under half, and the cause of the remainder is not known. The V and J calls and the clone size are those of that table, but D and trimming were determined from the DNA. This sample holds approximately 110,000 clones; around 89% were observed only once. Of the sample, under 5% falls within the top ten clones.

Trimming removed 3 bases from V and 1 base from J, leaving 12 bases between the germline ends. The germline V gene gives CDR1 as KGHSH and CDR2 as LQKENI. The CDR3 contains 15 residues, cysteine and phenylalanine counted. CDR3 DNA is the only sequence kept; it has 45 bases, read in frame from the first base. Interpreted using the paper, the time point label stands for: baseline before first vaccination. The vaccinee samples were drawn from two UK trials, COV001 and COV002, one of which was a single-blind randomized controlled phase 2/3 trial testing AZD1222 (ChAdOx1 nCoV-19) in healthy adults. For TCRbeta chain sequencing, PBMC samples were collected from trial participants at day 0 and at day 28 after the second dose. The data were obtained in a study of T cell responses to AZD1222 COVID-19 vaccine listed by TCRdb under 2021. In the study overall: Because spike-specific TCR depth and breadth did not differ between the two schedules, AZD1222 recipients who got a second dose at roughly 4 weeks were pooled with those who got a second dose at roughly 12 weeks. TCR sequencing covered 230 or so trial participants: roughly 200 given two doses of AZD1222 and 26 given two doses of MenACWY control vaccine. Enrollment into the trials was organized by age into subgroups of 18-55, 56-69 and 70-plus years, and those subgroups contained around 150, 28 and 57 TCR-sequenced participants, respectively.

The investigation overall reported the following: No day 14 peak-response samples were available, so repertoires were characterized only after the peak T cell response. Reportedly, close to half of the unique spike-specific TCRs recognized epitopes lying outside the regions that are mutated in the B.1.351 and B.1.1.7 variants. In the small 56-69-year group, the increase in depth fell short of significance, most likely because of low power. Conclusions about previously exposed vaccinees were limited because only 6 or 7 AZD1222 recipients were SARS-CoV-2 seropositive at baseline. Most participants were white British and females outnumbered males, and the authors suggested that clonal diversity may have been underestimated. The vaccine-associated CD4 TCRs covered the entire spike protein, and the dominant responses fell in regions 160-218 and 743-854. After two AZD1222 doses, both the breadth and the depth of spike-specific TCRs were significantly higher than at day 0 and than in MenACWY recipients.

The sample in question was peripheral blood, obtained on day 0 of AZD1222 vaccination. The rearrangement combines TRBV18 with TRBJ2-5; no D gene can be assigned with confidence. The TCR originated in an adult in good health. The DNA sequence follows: TGTGCCAGCTCACCGGGTGATGGAAGCCAAGAGACCCAGTACTTC. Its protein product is CASSPGDGSQETQYF.